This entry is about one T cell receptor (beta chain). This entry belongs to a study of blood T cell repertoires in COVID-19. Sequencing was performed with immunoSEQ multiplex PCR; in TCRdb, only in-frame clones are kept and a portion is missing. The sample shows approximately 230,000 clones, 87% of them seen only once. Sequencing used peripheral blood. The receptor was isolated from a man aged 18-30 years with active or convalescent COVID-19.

For the CDR3, the DNA is TGCGCCAGCAGCATAGGACAGGGGGGCAATCAGCCCCAGCATTTT. Translating gives CASSIGQGGNQPQHF. The chain has TRBV5-1 and TRBJ1-5, with 10 positions matching TRBD1. The CDR3 is 15 amino acids. Germline V CDR1 and CDR2: SGHRS, YFSETQ. Losses at the gene ends were 4 bases for V and 2 bases for J; bases not matched to a gene: 3.